The 13 T cell receptor beta chains presented below share a single source sample, sequenced in a study of T cell responses to AZD1222 COVID-19 vaccine. Profiling relied on immunoSEQ multiplex PCR, and the TCRdb table lists in-frame clones only, not all of them. In the table there are around 150,000 clones, around nine tenths of which are singletons. The sample was peripheral blood, taken 28 days after the second AZD1222 dose. The receptors shown here come from an adult who received the AZD1222 COVID-19 vaccine.

The chain employs TRBV6-2 or TRBV6-3 and TRBJ2-1; no definite D call. CDR1 MNHEY and CDR2 SVGEGT come from the germline V gene. This CDR3 contains 12 residues. V shed 5 bases and J shed 5 bases, with 7 bases lying between them. This CDR3 reads CASSPNNNEQFF. CDR3 nucleotides: TGTGCCAGCAGTCCCAATAACAATGAGCAGTTCTTC.

This chain uses TRBV12-3 or TRBV12-4 with TRBJ2-7; D unclear. V was pared by 2 bases and J by 5 bases, with 7 bases between. CDR3 length: 12 residues. CDR3 nucleotides: TGTGCCAGCAGTTTACCCCACCACGAGCAGTACTTC. This translates into CASSLPHHEQYF.

This clone has just a few counts. The rearrangement links TRBV9 to TRBJ2-5; 12 bases map to TRBD1. The V and J ends lost 4 bases and 4 bases, in that order; junction bases with no gene match: 8. This CDR3 spans 16 amino acids. CDR1 is SGDLS and CDR2 is YYNGEE in the germline V gene. CDR3: CASSPGTGGDLETQYF. The CDR3 nucleotides are TGTGCCAGCAGCCCAGGGACAGGGGGCGATTTAGAGACCCAGTACTTC.

The V and J genes are TRBV7-9 and TRBJ2-3; TRBD2 matches at 9 bases. Germline trimming cut 5 bases from V and 5 bases from J; bases unmatched to any gene: 5. Germline assignment: CDR1 SEHNR and CDR2 FQNEAQ (reference sequence). The CDR3 is made up of 14 amino acids. CDR3 residues: CASSGSGRVDTQYF. As DNA, the CDR3 is TGTGCCAGCAGCGGTAGCGGGAGAGTAGATACGCAGTATTTT.

J is TRBJ2-7 and V is TRBV29-1; D might be TRBD1 (5 bases). The CDR3 spans 13 residues. Germline values: CDR1 SQVTM, CDR2 ANQGSEA. With 2 bases removed from V and 0 bases from J, the gap between germline ends came to 8 bases. DNA of the CDR3: TGCAGCGTTGAAACAGGCAGCTCCTACGAGCAGTACTTC. Protein sequence: CSVETGSSYEQYF.

The chain carries TRBV7-2 and TRBJ2-1; D might be TRBD1 (6 bases). Trimming removed 5 bases at V and 4 bases at J, with 12 bases between. CDR3 length equals 14 residues. CDR1 is SGHTA and CDR2 is FQGNSA in the germline V gene. The CDR3 DNA is TGTGCCAGCAGCGTATTGACAGGATACAATGAGCAGTTCTTC. Translated: CASSVLTGYNEQFF. The full variable domain, completed using reference TRBV7-2 and TRBJ2-1, is GAGVSQSPSNKVTEKGKDVELRCDPISGHTALYWYRQSLGQGLEFLIYFQGNSAPDKSGLPSDRFSAERTGGSVSTLTIQRTQQEDSAVYLCASSVLTGYNEQFFGPGTRLTVL.

The CDR3 nucleotides read TGTGCCACCAGTGATAACAATCAGCCCCAGCATTTT. This codes for CATSDNNQPQHF. The genes are TRBV24-1 and TRBJ1-5, with D unclear. V lost 3 bases and J lost 3, with 2 bases in between. The CDR3 covers 12 residues. The germline CDR1 and CDR2 sequences are KGHDR and SFDVKD.

The chain is built from TRBV5-1 and TRBJ2-3; 11 bases align to TRBD2. The CDR3 consists of 16 residues. V lost 4 bases, J lost 2 bases, and 6 bases stayed unmatched. CDR1 is SGHRS and CDR2 is YFSETQ in the germline V gene. CDR3 sequence (DNA): TGCGCCAGCAGCCCGACTAGCGGGAACCCCACAGATACGCAGTATTTT. Translated: CASSPTSGNPTDTQYF.

V is TRBV5-1 and J is TRBJ2-5; TRBD1 is a possible D gene (6 bases). The CDR3 covers 14 residues. The V end lost 3 bases, the J end lost 5 bases, and 14 bases lay between the germline ends. Germline V lookup: CDR1 SGHRS, CDR2 YFSETQ. The CDR3 reads CASSSAQGAETQYF. For the CDR3, the DNA is TGCGCCAGCAGCTCGGCACAGGGCGCGGAGACCCAGTACTTC.

The CDR3: CASKPDLYRDEQYF. In DNA, the CDR3 is TGTGCCAGCAAACCGGATTTGTACCGAGACGAGCAGTACTTC. The chain recombines TRBV7-9 with TRBJ2-7; no clear D gene. Deletions cut 7 bases from V and 5 bases from J, with 18 bases between. This CDR3 comprises 14 residues. CDR1 is SEHNR and CDR2 is FQNEAQ in the germline V gene (reference sequence).

The CDR3: CASSGQGIGASWELFF. The CDR3 bases are TGCGCCAGCAGTGGACAGGGGATAGGAGCGAGTTGGGAGCTGTTTTTT. V usage is TRBV5-1 and J usage is TRBJ2-2, with 9 positions matching TRBD1. This CDR3 is built from 16 residues. Germline lookup yields CDR1 SGHRS and CDR2 YFSETQ. The ends lost 5 bases at V and 9 bases at J; junction bases unmatched: 14.

Comments on this clone: One junction end does not reproduce the germline sequence, and a read error may be involved. The chain carries TRBV7-9 and TRBJ2-2, with D perhaps matching TRBD2 (6 bases). Germline V gene data show CDR1 as SEHNR and CDR2 as FQNEAQ (reference sequence). CDR3 size: 17 residues. The DNA of the CDR3 is TGTGCCAGCAGCCCTCCGGGTGCGGGGACGAACACTGGGGAGCTGTTTTTT. It is translated as CASSPPGAGTNTGELFF.

The chain joins TRBV30 to TRBJ1-1; no firm D call. CDR1 and CDR2 (germline): GTSNPN, SVGIG (reference sequence). The CDR3 contains 16 residues. V was trimmed by 2 bases and J by 3 bases, leaving 19 bases between them. The DNA of the CDR3 is TGTGCCTGGAGTCAAACCCGGGGATGGTCGGACACTGAAGCTTTCTTT. Translating it yields CAWSQTRGWSDTEAFF. Full variable domain (missing parts from reference TRBV30 and TRBJ1-1): SQTIHQWPATLVQPVGSPLSLECTVEGTSNPNLYWYRQAAGRGLQLLFYSVGIGQISSEVPQNLSASRPQDRQFILSSKKLLLSDSGFYLCAWSQTRGWSDTEAFFGQGTRLTVV.